These T cell receptor beta chains were read from a single sample in a study of blood T cell repertoires in COVID-19. Clones were sequenced by immunoSEQ multiplex PCR, and TCRdb holds only the in-frame ones, with some missing. The data show around 300,000 clones, with over 75% seen just once and about 5% held by the top ten. Sample: PBMCs or T cells enriched from blood (not recorded which). The receptors shown here come from a man younger than 45 who had recovered from COVID-19. CDR3s include the opening cysteine and the closing phenylalanine or tryptophan. D genes are given only for firm matches. Only part of the rows carry a size: once, few, many, or a class if the clone is expanded.

size,V,D,J,CDR3,DNA
-,TRBV3-1/TRBV3-2,TRBD1,TRBJ1-4,CASSKGQAWEKLFF,TGTGCCAGCAGTAAAGGACAGGCGTGGGAAAAACTGTTTTTT
-,TRBV18,-,TRBJ2-7,CASSRGTNEQYF,TGTGCCAGCTCAAGGGGGACTAACGAGCAGTACTTC
-,TRBV25-1,TRBD1,TRBJ1-2,CASSEYEQGIVADGYTF,TGTGCCAGCAGTGAATATGAACAGGGGATTGTTGCGGATGGCTACACCTTC
once,TRBV7-9,-,TRBJ1-6,CASSLQGKSYNSPLHF,TGTGCCAGCAGCTTACAGGGGAAATCCTATAATTCACCCCTCCACTTT
-,TRBV7-9,TRBD1,TRBJ2-7,CASSSKPGTGNF,TGTGCCAGCAGCTCCAAGCCCGGGACAGGCAACTTC
once,TRBV5-1,TRBD2,TRBJ2-5,CASSWQGGQETQYF,TGCGCCAGCAGCTGGCAGGGAGGGCAAGAGACCCAGTACTTC
-,TRBV3-1/TRBV3-2,-,TRBJ1-2,CASSQDLPGGKGYTF,TGTGCCAGCAGCCAAGATTTACCGGGGGGGAAGGGCTACACCTTC
-,TRBV9,-,TRBJ1-1,CASSVGLSGLNTEAFF,TGTGCCAGCAGCGTAGGTCTGAGTGGGCTGAACACTGAAGCTTTCTTT
-,TRBV3-1/TRBV3-2,-,TRBJ1-4,CASSRSEATNEKLFF,TGTGCCAGCAGTCGCTCAGAAGCAACTAATGAAAAACTGTTTTTT
-,TRBV30,-,TRBJ2-5,CAWSPGGSRETQYF,TGTGCCTGGAGTCCTGGCGGCTCACGGGAGACCCAGTACTTC
-,TRBV2,-,TRBJ1-5,CASSEMGGGQPQHF,TGTGCCAGCAGTGAAATGGGCGGGGGTCAGCCCCAGCATTTT
-,TRBV5-5,-,TRBJ2-7,CASSWVGIDEQYF,TGTGCCAGCAGCTGGGTCGGGATCGACGAGCAGTACTTC
-,TRBV2,TRBD1,TRBJ2-7,CASIYRGFPSYEQYF,TGTGCCAGTATTTACAGGGGCTTTCCCTCCTACGAGCAGTACTTC
-,TRBV29-1,TRBD1,TRBJ2-1,CSVGQGLYNEQFF,TGCAGCGTCGGACAGGGACTCTACAATGAGCAGTTCTTC
-,TRBV4-2,TRBD2,TRBJ2-1,CASSQGGLAGGVDEQFF,TGTGCCAGCAGCCAAGGGGGGCTAGCGGGGGGAGTCGATGAGCAGTTCTTC
-,TRBV7-9,-,TRBJ2-3,CASSLPRRGDRGDTQYF,TGTGCCAGCAGCCTGCCGAGGCGAGGTGATCGGGGAGATACGCAGTATTTT
once,TRBV20-1,TRBD1,TRBJ2-7,CSASLVLGGQGISYEQYF,TGCAGTGCTAGTTTGGTTCTCGGGGGACAGGGGATCTCCTACGAGCAGTACTTC
-,TRBV2,-,TRBJ1-2,CASSEQGGELYGYTF,TGTGCCAGCAGTGAACAGGGAGGGGAGCTATATGGCTACACCTTC
-,TRBV7-6,TRBD2,TRBJ2-3,CASSLVAGVFPSTDTQYF,TGTGCCAGCAGCTTAGTAGCGGGGGTGTTCCCTAGCACAGATACGCAGTATTTT
-,TRBV7-8,-,TRBJ1-1,CASSLVKGSNTEAFF,TGTGCCAGCAGCTTAGTGAAGGGGTCGAACACTGAAGCTTTCTTT
-,TRBV15,-,TRBJ2-3,CATSSEPTTTQYF,TGTGCCACCAGCAGCGAGCCTACCACCACGCAGTATTTT
few,TRBV2,TRBD1,TRBJ1-4,CASRLTGGKDEKLFF,TGTGCCAGCAGACTCACAGGGGGCAAGGATGAAAAACTGTTTTTT
few,TRBV12-5,-,TRBJ1-2,CASGFQGRAGYTF,TGTGCTAGTGGTTTTCAGGGTCGGGCTGGCTACACCTTC
-,TRBV11-1,-,TRBJ2-7,CASSLRGYEQYF,TGTGCCAGCAGCTTACGGGGCTACGAGCAGTACTTC
-,TRBV7-9,-,TRBJ2-7,CASTLGPHSPYEQYF,TGTGCCAGCACCTTAGGGCCGCACAGTCCCTACGAGCAGTACTTC
-,TRBV9,-,TRBJ2-1,CASSLRPGNPYNEQFF,TGTGCCAGCAGCCTTAGGCCGGGGAACCCTTACAATGAGCAGTTCTTC
-,TRBV7-9,TRBD2,TRBJ2-5,CASPSSGETQYF,TGTGCCAGCCCCTCTAGCGGAGAGACCCAGTACTTC